These 2 T cell receptor beta chains originate from one sample sequenced in a study of shared clonotypes between healthy human individuals. TCRdb's copy holds only in-frame clones and misses some; the assay was immunoSEQ multiplex PCR. Altogether approximately 640,000 clones are present, less than 80% being singletons, with the ten largest covering 1.8%. Source material: memory CD4+ T cells sorted from blood. The subset: CD45RA-negative fraction. The receptors originated from a woman under 40 in good health.

The chain recombines TRBV29-1 with TRBJ2-5, with D perhaps TRBD1 (5 bases). Germline values: CDR1 SQVTM, CDR2 ANQGSEA. Trimming left V 2 bases short and J 5 bases short, with 15 bases between. The CDR3 is 14 residues long. CDR3 amino acids: CSVEQGPAAETQYF. CDR3 sequence (DNA): TGCAGCGTTGAACAGGGTCCTGCGGCGGAGACCCAGTACTTC.

In DNA, the CDR3 is TGTGCCAGCAGTGAAGGGACGGCCTATGGCTACACCTTC. Protein product: CASSEGTAYGYTF. The chain uses TRBV6-1 and TRBJ1-2, with D unresolved. The germline CDR1 and CDR2 sequences are MNHNS and SASEGT. The CDR3 extends over 13 amino acids. V shed 1 base and J shed 4 bases, with 7 bases lying between them.